This TCR beta chain was documented in a study of T cell responses to AZD1222 COVID-19 vaccine. Sequencing used immunoSEQ multiplex PCR; TCRdb keeps in-frame clones, though not all of them. The sample consists of 100,000 to 150,000 clones, about nine tenths of them appearing once. Of note for this clone: Its cognate antigen is unknown.

Points from the study as a whole: Repertoire sampling occurred only after the peak T cell response. Spike-specific TCR breadth and depth both grew after two AZD1222 doses. At baseline, just a handful of AZD1222 recipients tested seropositive. The sample set comprised mostly white British donors with more females, and clonal diversity was possibly underestimated.

The receptor's source is an adult in good health. The specimen comprised peripheral blood, sampled on day 0 of AZD1222 vaccination.

For the CDR3, the DNA is TGTGCCAGCAGCTTAGGGAGGGAACAGCCCCAGCATTTT. It is translated as CASSLGREQPQHF. The chain uses TRBV7-2 and TRBJ1-5; D not resolved. Germline-derived CDR1 and CDR2 are SGHTA and FQGNSA. Trimming took off 1 base at V and 7 bases at J, with 8 bases between the two ends. This CDR3 region has 13 residues.